These 14 T cell receptor beta chains came from one sample sequenced in a study of beta chain features in type 1 diabetes. Expressed TCRB transcripts were sequenced because the entire RNA isolate underwent reverse transcription. The data were produced by immunoSEQ multiplex PCR, yet TCRdb's version contains in-frame clones alone and is incomplete. The table shows fewer than 200,000 clones, with 8.1% occurring only once. Sequenced material: central memory CD4+ T cells from blood. These receptors all stem from a man between 18 and 29 years old in good health.

This rearrangement joins TRBV7-3 to TRBJ2-3, with 10 nucleotides matching TRBD2. Germline-derived CDR1 and CDR2 are SGHTA and FQGTGA. The CDR3 runs 16 residues. V lost 5 bases and J lost 6; bases outside the gene matches: 11. The CDR3 loop reads CASSPRASGGADTQYF. The CDR3 nucleotides read TGTGCCAGCAGCCCCCGGGCGAGCGGGGGGGCGGATACGCAGTATTTT.

This sequence joins TRBV6-5 and TRBJ2-7; 8 bases align to TRBD1. This CDR3 is 14 amino acids long. The V gene end was trimmed by 6 bases and the J gene end by 0 bases; junction bases not matched to a gene: 4. Germline CDR1 is MNHEY and CDR2 is SVGAGI. The CDR3 DNA is TGTGCCAGCAGCCGGACAGGGACCTCCTACGAGCAGTACTTC. This sequence encodes CASSRTGTSYEQYF.

The V call is TRBV7-2, the J call TRBJ2-5, with a tentative D call TRBD2 (6 bases). The V gene lost 5 bases and the J gene lost 2 bases, with 12 bases spanning the gap. The CDR3 length is 14 residues. Germline CDR1 reads SGHTA; CDR2 reads FQGNSA. CDR3 in DNA: TGTGCCAGCAGCCCCCCGGGACTGCAAGAGACCCAGTACTTC. This encodes CASSPPGLQETQYF.

This clone was counted between two and nine times. The chain employs TRBV7-2 and TRBJ2-7; D uncertain. The length of the CDR3 is 13 residues. Trimming shortened V by 6 bases and J by 6 bases, and 15 bases separated the two germline ends. CDR1 and CDR2 from the germline V gene are SGHTA and FQGNSA. The CDR3 spells CASRPTNNREQYF. CDR3 bases: TGTGCCAGCAGGCCCACTAATAATCGCGAGCAGTACTTC.

Here the CDR3 DNA reads TGTGCCAGCAGCTTAATGGGCAGGCTCAATCAGCCCCAGCATTTT. Translation: CASSLMGRLNQPQHF. The rearrangement uses TRBV7-2 and TRBJ1-5; D not certain. Deletions cut 2 bases from V and 3 bases from J, with 11 bases between. Germline lookup yields CDR1 SGHTA and CDR2 FQGNSA. The CDR3 is made up of 15 amino acids.

This clone has only a few counts. The rearrangement uses TRBV7-3 and TRBJ2-1; a weak D match, TRBD2 (6 bases). Germline V CDR1 and CDR2: SGHTA, FQGTGA. V was trimmed by 5 bases and J by 4 bases, leaving 15 bases between them. CDR3 length equals 15 residues. The CDR3 here is CASSDPGTPYNEQFF. The CDR3 DNA sequence: TGTGCCAGCAGCGACCCCGGGACTCCGTACAATGAGCAGTTCTTC.

This clone has more than one count but fewer than ten. The chain carries TRBV28 and TRBJ2-1; 8 bases match TRBD1. Germline values: CDR1 MDHEN, CDR2 SYDVKM. This CDR3 comprises 14 residues. The V gene end was trimmed by 5 bases and the J gene end by 7 bases; junction bases not matched to a gene: 7. CDR3 protein: CASSTEWTGNEQFF. CDR3 DNA sequence: TGTGCCAGCAGTACCGAGTGGACAGGGAATGAGCAGTTCTTC.

Only a few counts were recorded for this clone. The J gene is TRBJ1-4, the V gene TRBV5-1; weak D call: TRBD1 (6 bases). Germline V gene data show CDR1 as SGHRS and CDR2 as YFSETQ. The CDR3 runs 20 residues. Deletions cut 4 bases from V and 6 bases from J, with 31 bases between. DNA for the CDR3: TGCGCCAGCAGCACACGACAGGTACGGGATCTCCTAGACAAGGATGAAAAACTGTTTTTT. Protein product: CASSTRQVRDLLDKDEKLFF.

This clone was detected a few times. In nucleotides, the CDR3 is TGTGCCAGCAGCCCACGTCCGCCAGGGGGTACTCTATCAGCGCCCCAGCATTTT. It translates to CASSPRPPGGTLSAPQHF. The V and J genes are TRBV7-2 and TRBJ1-5; TRBD1 aligns across 7 bases. Germline V gives CDR1 SGHTA, CDR2 FQGNSA. This CDR3 region has 18 residues. With 5 bases clipped from V and 9 bases from J, the junction kept 22 bases outside the gene matches.

V and J are TRBV29-1 and TRBJ1-5; tentative D call: TRBD1 (5 bases). Trimming took 6 bases from V and 1 from J, leaving 13 bases between them. The CDR3 runs 14 residues. Germline CDR1 reads SQVTM; CDR2 reads ANQGSEA. CDR3: CSVREAGSNQPQHF. CDR3 bases: TGCAGCGTCCGAGAGGCAGGGAGCAATCAGCCCCAGCATTTT.

This clone was counted only a few times. J is TRBJ2-3 and V is TRBV11-1; 11 bases are a match to TRBD2. The V gene end was trimmed by 2 bases and the J gene end by 5 bases; junction bases not matched to a gene: 6. Per germline, CDR1 SGHAT and CDR2 FQDESV (reference sequence). The CDR3 is 16 amino acids. The CDR3 DNA follows: TGTGCCAGCAGCTTAACAGGACTAGCGGGCGTAGATACGCAGTATTTT. Translated: CASSLTGLAGVDTQYF.

This clone was counted ten times or more. The chain uses TRBV28 and TRBJ2-4; TRBD2 agrees at 8 bases. This CDR3 is 13 amino acids long. Per germline, CDR1 MDHEN and CDR2 SYDVKM. V was clipped by 6 bases and J by 13 bases; unmatched bases: 11. CDR3 region: CASSRPGGASQYF. CDR3 in DNA: TGTGCCAGCAGCCGCCCGGGGGGGGCTAGCCAGTACTTC. Together with reference TRBV28 and TRBJ2-4, the CDR3 gives the full variable domain: DVKVTQSSRYLVKRTGEKVFLECVQDMDHENMFWYRQDPGLGLRLIYFSYDVKMKEKGDIPEGYSVSREKKERFSLILESASTNQTSMYLCASSRPGGASQYFGAGTRLSVL.

The CDR3 spells CASSLARGSQNIQYF. The CDR3 DNA reads TGTGCCAGCAGCTTGGCCAGGGGATCCCAAAACATTCAGTACTTC. The chain employs TRBV11-2 and TRBJ2-4; tentative D call: TRBD1 (6 bases). Between the trimmed V and J ends, which lost 3 bases and 5 bases, there was a span of 14 bases. This CDR3 is 15 amino acids long. The V gene's germline CDR1 is SGHAT and CDR2 FQNNGV.

This clone has more than one count but fewer than ten. V and J are TRBV4-3 and TRBJ2-7, with 10 bases that match TRBD2. Germline V gene data show CDR1 as LGHNA and CDR2 as YSLEER. V gave up 4 bases and J gave up 5 bases; unmatched junction bases: 5. The CDR3 is 14 residues long. As DNA, the CDR3 is TGCGCCAGCAGCCCAGGACTAGCGGTTGACGAGCAGTACTTC. Amino acids: CASSPGLAVDEQYF.